These 11 T cell receptor beta chains were all obtained from the same sample, sequenced in a study of PD-L1 blockade in urothelial cancer (dated by TCRdb to 2017 to 2019). The library came from the immunoSEQ multiplex PCR assay. TCRdb stores this immuneACCESS table with in-frame sequences only. Part of the clones is absent; in the studies checked, under half of the shortfall reflects unresolved V genes, and no reason is known for the rest. This sample lists approximately 20,000 clones; around 90% were detected once. The top ten clones comprise more than 15% of the sample. This specimen consisted of PBMCs, obtained around atezolizumab (anti-PD-L1) treatment. The receptor set was obtained from a woman aged 60-75 years with urothelial cancer.

V gene TRBV29-1 combines with J gene TRBJ2-7, with a tentative D call TRBD1 (6 bases). Germline CDR1 is SQVTM and CDR2 is ANQGSEA. V lost 6 bases and J 4 bases, leaving 10 bases between the germline ends. This CDR3 has 11 residues. In DNA form, the CDR3 reads TGCAGCGTAGGCGACAGGTACGAGCAGTACTTC. Translation gives CSVGDRYEQYF.

This chain joins TRBV7-2 and TRBJ1-4; D perhaps matches TRBD1 (6 bases). This CDR3 spans 18 amino acids. V gave up 5 bases and J gave up 2 bases, with 21 bases separating them. CDR1 is SGHTA and CDR2 is FQGNSA in the germline V gene. The CDR3: CASSNQGPTYTTNEKLFF. The CDR3, as DNA: TGTGCCAGCAGCAATCAGGGGCCCACTTATACGACTAATGAAAAACTGTTTTTT.

The chain links TRBV29-1 to TRBJ1-1; the match to TRBD1 covers 10 bases. The germline V gene has CDR1 SQVTM and CDR2 ANQGSEA. This CDR3 has 13 amino acids. Unmatched junction bases numbered 6, after V lost 4 bases and J lost 7 bases. CDR3 DNA: TGCAGCGTTGTCTCGGGACAGGGGCTTGAAGCTTTCTTT. Its protein product is CSVVSGQGLEAFF.

This chain joins TRBV5-6 and TRBJ2-2, with D maybe TRBD1 (5 bases). Germline V CDR1 and CDR2: SGHDT, YYEEEE. V lost 0 bases and J lost 4, with 13 bases in between. The CDR3 has 16 residues. Written as DNA, the CDR3 is TGTGCCAGCAGCTTGGAGCTCTCAGGGTTCACCGGGGAGCTGTTTTTT. Translating gives CASSLELSGFTGELFF.

The V and J genes are TRBV21-1 and TRBJ2-7; TRBD2, as called in the table, went unchecked against the DNA. TRBV21-1 is labeled a pseudogene. The CDR3 is 16 amino acids. The CDR3 spells CATVPRGREGAYEQYF. In DNA form, the CDR3 reads TGTGCCACCGTTCCTAGGGGGCGGGAGGGTGCCTACGAGCAGTACTTC.

Only a few counts were recorded for this clone. The V call is TRBV6-4, the J call TRBJ1-2, with D unresolved. CDR3 length: 16 amino acids. Germline loops: CDR1 MRHNA, CDR2 SNTAGT. Deletions cut 0 bases from V and 0 bases from J, with 11 bases between. CDR3 sequence reads: CASSDSAGKPNYGYTF. The CDR3 bases are TGTGCCAGCAGTGACTCCGCAGGAAAGCCTAACTATGGCTACACCTTC.

V and J are TRBV7-3 and TRBJ2-7; 9 positions match TRBD1. CDR3 size: 16 residues. V shed 5 bases, J shed 3 bases, and the junction held 11 bases outside the gene matches. Germline-derived CDR1 and CDR2 are SGHTA and FQGTGA. The DNA of the CDR3 is TGTGCCAGCAGCCTAGGGCCGGGACAGGGAGGCTACGAGCAGTACTTC. It translates to CASSLGPGQGGYEQYF.

The V and J genes are TRBV28 and TRBJ2-5; D possibly corresponds to TRBD2 (5 bases). The CDR3 runs 16 residues. The ends were cut back, 5 bases at V and 3 bases at J, with 19 bases in the middle. Germline V gene data show CDR1 as MDHEN and CDR2 as SYDVKM. CDR3 bases: TGTGCCAGCAGTCCTTACGGACTGACCTTAAAAGAGACCCAGTACTTC. It translates to CASSPYGLTLKETQYF.

The chain joins TRBV9 to TRBJ2-3, with 9 nucleotides matching TRBD2. The CDR3 consists of 18 residues. V lost 0 bases and J lost 0; bases outside the gene matches: 8. Looked up from germline, CDR1 is SGDLS and CDR2 is YYNGEE. The CDR3, as DNA: TGTGCCAGCAGCGTAGCTTCGTCTAGCGGGATTAGCACAGATACGCAGTATTTT. The encoded protein is CASSVASSSGISTDTQYF.

The chain uses TRBV27 and TRBJ2-2, with D tentatively TRBD2 (7 bases). V gave up 5 bases and J gave up 4 bases, with 14 bases separating them. The CDR3 has 15 amino acids. Germline CDR1 is MNHEY and CDR2 is SMNVEV (reference sequence). CDR3 in amino acids: CASSATGRGTGELFF. The CDR3 nucleotides are TGTGCCAGCAGTGCAACAGGGAGGGGCACCGGGGAGCTGTTTTTT.

This clone showed up just once. The V call is TRBV28, the J call TRBJ2-1; 7 bases line up with TRBD2. The germline V gene has CDR1 MDHEN and CDR2 SYDVKM. CDR3 length equals 15 residues. With V trimmed by 7 bases and J by 0 bases, 6 bases remained unmatched. Written as DNA, the CDR3 is TGTGCCAGCACCATGGGGGGGAGCTCCTACAATGAGCAGTTCTTC. It encodes CASTMGGSSYNEQFF. Full variable domain (outside the CDR3, taken from reference TRBV28 and TRBJ2-1): DVKVTQSSRYLVKRTGEKVFLECVQDMDHENMFWYRQDPGLGLRLIYFSYDVKMKEKGDIPEGYSVSREKKERFSLILESASTNQTSMYLCASTMGGSSYNEQFFGPGTRLTVL.